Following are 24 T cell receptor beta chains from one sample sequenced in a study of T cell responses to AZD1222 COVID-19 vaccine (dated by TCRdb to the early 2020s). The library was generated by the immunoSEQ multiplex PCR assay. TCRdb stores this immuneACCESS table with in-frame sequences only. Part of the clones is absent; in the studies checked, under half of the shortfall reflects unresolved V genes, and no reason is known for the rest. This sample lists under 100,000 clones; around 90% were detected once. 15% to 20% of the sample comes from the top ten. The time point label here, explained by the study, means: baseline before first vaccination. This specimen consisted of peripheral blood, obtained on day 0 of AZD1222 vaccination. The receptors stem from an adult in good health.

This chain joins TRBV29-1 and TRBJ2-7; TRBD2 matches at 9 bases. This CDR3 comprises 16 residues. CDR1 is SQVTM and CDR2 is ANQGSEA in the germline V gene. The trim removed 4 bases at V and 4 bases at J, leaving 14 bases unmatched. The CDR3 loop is CSVASLAGLKGYEQYF. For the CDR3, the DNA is TGCAGCGTTGCTTCCCTAGCGGGACTTAAAGGTTACGAGCAGTACTTC.

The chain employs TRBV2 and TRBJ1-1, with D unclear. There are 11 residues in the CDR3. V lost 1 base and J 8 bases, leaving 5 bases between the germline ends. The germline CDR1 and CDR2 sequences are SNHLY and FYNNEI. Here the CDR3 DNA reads TGTGCCAGCAGTGAAGAAGGAGAAGCTTTCTTT. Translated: CASSEEGEAFF.

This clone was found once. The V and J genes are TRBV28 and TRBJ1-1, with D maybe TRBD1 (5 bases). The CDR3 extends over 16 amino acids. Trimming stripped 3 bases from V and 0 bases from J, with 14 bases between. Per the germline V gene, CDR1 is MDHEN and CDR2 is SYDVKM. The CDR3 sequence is CASSFGVGDLNTEAFF. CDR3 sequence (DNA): TGTGCCAGCAGTTTTGGTGTGGGGGACCTGAACACTGAAGCTTTCTTT.

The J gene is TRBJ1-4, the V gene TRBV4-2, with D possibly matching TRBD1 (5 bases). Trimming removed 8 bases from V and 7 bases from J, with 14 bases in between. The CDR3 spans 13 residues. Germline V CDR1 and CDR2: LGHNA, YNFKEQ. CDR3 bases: TGTGCCAGCCAACGGGGACTGGGTGAAAAACTGTTTTTT. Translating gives CASQRGLGEKLFF.

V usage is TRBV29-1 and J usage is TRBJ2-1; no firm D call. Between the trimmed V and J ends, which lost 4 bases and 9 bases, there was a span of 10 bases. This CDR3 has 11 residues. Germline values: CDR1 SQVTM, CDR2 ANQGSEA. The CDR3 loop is CSVGGSGEQFF. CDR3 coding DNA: TGCAGCGTTGGCGGCTCTGGTGAGCAGTTCTTC.

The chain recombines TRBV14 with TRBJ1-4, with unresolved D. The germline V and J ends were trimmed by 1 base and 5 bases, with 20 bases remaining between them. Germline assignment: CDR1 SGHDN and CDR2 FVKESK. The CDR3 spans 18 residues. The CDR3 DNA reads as TGTGCCAGCAGCCAAGTTTTGGGTTTGGGCTACGAGAATGAAAAACTGTTTTTT. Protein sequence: CASSQVLGLGYENEKLFF.

This CDR3 is CASSLGVHEQYF. CDR3 nucleotides: TGTGCCAGCAGCTTAGGGGTCCACGAGCAGTACTTC. The J gene is TRBJ2-7, the V gene TRBV7-8; D unresolved. Trimming removed 1 base at V and 5 bases at J, with 6 bases between. CDR3 length: 12 amino acids. Per the germline V gene, CDR1 is SGHVS and CDR2 is FQNEAQ.

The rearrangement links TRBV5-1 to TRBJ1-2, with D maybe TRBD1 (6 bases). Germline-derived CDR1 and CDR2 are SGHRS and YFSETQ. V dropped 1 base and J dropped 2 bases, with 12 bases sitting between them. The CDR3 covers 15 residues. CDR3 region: CASSLSGETNYGYTF. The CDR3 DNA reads TGCGCCAGCAGCTTGTCAGGGGAAACAAACTATGGCTACACCTTC.

The CDR3 coding sequence is TGTGCCAGCAGGTGGGGTTTGAACACTGAAGCTTTCTTT. It yields the protein CASRWGLNTEAFF. The chain couples TRBV6-5 to TRBJ1-1; no reliable D call. The CDR3 extends over 13 amino acids. The V end lost 6 bases, the J end lost 0 bases, and 8 bases lay between the germline ends. Germline CDR1 and CDR2: MNHEY and SVGAGI.

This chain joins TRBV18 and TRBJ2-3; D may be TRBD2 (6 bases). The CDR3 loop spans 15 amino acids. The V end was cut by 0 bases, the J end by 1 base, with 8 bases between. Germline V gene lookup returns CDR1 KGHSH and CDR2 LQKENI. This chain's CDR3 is CASSPPQRGTDTQYF. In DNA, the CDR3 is TGTGCCAGCTCACCACCGCAGCGGGGCACAGATACGCAGTATTTT.

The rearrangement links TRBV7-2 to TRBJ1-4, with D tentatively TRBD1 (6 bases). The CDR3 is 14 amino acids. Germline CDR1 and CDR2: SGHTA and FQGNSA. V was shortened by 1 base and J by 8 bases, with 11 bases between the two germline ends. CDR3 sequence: CASSLVQGREKLFF. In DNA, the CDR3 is TGTGCCAGCAGCTTAGTACAGGGAAGGGAAAAACTGTTTTTT.

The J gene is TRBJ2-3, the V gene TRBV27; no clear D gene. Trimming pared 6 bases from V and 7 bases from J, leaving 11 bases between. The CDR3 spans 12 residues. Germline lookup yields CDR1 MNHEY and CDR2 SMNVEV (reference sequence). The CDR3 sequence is CASRSQAYTQYF. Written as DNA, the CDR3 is TGTGCCAGCAGATCCCAGGCATATACGCAGTATTTT.

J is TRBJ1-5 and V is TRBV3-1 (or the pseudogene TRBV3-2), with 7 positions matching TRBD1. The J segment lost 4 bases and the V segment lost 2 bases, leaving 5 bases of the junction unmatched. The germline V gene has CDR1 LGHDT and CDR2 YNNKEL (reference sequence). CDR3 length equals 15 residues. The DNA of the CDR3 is TGTGCCAGCAGCCAATCGGTCAGGGGGAATCAGCCCCAGCATTTT. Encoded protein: CASSQSVRGNQPQHF.

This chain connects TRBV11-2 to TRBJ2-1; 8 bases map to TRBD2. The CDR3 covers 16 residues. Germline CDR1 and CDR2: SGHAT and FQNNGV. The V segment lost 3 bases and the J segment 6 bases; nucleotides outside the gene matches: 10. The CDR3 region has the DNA TGTGCCAGCAGCTTTCCCCCAGCGGGAGTCCCCAATGAGCAGTTCTTC. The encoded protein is CASSFPPAGVPNEQFF.

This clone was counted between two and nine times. The CDR3 DNA follows: TGTGCCAGCAGCCCCTCCGGGGCTAGCGGAAGCACAGATACGCAGTATTTT. Translating gives CASSPSGASGSTDTQYF. The rearrangement joins TRBV27 to TRBJ2-3; 7 bases fit TRBD2. J gave up 0 bases and V 6 bases, and 12 bases lay outside the gene matches. Germline values: CDR1 MNHEY, CDR2 SMNVEV (reference sequence). The CDR3 is 17 amino acids.

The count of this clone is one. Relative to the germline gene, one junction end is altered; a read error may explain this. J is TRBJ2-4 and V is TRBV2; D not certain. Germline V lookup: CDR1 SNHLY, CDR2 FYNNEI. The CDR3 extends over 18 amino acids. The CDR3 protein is CASSEATRALAKKSIQYF. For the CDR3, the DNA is TGTGCCAGCAGTGAAGCAACAAGGGCCTTAGCCAAAAAAAGCATTCAGTACTTC.

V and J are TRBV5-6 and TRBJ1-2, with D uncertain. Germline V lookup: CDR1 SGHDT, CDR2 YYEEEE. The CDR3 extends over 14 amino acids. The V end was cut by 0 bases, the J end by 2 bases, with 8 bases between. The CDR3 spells CASSLAARNYGYTF. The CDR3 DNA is TGTGCCAGCAGCTTGGCGGCCAGGAACTATGGCTACACCTTC. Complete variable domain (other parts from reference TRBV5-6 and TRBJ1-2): DAGVTQSPTHLIKTRGQQVTLRCSPKSGHDTVSWYQQALGQGPQFIFQYYEEEERQRGNFPDRFSGHQFPNYSSELNVNALLLGDSALYLCASSLAARNYGYTFGSGTRLTVV.

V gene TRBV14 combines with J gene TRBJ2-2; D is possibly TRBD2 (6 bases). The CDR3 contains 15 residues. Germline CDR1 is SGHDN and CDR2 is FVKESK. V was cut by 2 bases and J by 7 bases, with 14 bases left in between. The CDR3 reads CASSQQAAGGGELFF. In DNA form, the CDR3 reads TGTGCCAGCAGCCAACAGGCGGCCGGGGGCGGGGAGCTGTTTTTT.

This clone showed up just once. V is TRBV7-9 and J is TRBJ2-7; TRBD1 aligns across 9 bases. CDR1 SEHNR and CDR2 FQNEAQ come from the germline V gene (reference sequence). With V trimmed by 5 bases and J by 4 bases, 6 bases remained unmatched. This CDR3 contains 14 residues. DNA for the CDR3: TGTGCCAGCAGCGGACAGGGGTCTTCATACGAGCAGTACTTC. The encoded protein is CASSGQGSSYEQYF.

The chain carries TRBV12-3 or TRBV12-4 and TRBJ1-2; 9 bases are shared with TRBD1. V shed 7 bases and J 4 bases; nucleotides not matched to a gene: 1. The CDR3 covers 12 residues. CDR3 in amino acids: CASTTGGYGYTF. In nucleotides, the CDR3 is TGTGCCAGCACGACAGGGGGCTATGGCTACACCTTC.

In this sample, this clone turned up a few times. The CDR3 here is CASSLDQRFNEQFF. The CDR3 bases are TGTGCCAGCAGCTTAGATCAGCGGTTCAATGAGCAGTTCTTC. The chain is built from TRBV7-2 and TRBJ2-1; the D gene is possibly TRBD2 (5 bases). This CDR3 is built from 14 residues. V was shortened by 1 base and J by 6 bases, with 10 bases between the two germline ends. Per germline, CDR1 SGHTA and CDR2 FQGNSA.

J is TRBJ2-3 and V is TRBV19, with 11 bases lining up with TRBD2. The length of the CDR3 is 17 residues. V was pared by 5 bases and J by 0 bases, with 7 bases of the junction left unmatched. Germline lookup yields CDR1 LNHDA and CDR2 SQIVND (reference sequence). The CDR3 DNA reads TGTGCCAGTAGTTTGACTAGCGGGACGATAAGCACAGATACGCAGTATTTT. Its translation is CASSLTSGTISTDTQYF.

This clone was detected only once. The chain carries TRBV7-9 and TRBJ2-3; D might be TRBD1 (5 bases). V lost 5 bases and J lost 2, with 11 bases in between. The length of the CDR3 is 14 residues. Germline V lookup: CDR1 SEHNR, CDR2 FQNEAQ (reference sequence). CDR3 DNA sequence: TGTGCCAGCAGCCCCCGACAGTACACAGATACGCAGTATTTT. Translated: CASSPRQYTDTQYF.

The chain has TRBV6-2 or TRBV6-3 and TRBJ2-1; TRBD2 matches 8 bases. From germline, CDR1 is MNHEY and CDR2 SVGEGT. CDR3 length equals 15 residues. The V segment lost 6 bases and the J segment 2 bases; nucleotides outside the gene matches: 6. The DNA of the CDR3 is TGTGCCAGCAGCCTAAATAGCGGGGCCTACAATGAGCAGTTCTTC. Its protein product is CASSLNSGAYNEQFF.